This entry features one T cell receptor (beta chain) sequence. The data were taken from a study of blood T cell repertoires in COVID-19. Study-level information: The cDNA or gDNA used as material had been derived from T cells, B-cell-depleted T cells, or PBMCs.

Data came from immunoSEQ multiplex PCR; TCRdb stores just in-frame clones and leaves some out. The sample holds some 70,000 clones; 76% are singletons and the top ten take under 15%. The sequenced sample was peripheral blood. The sequence derives from a man between 60 and 70 years old with COVID-19, enrolled during active disease.

The CDR3 nucleotides read TGCGCCATTAGGTCAGGGGAGACCCAGTACTTC. It is translated as CAIRSGETQYF. V and J are TRBV10-2 and TRBJ2-5; TRBD1 might be the D (5 bases). Trimming removed 10 bases at V and 5 bases at J, with 11 bases between. Germline loops: CDR1 WSHSY, CDR2 SAAADI. There are 11 residues in the CDR3.